One and the same sample provided the 3 T cell receptor beta chains below, sequenced in a study of cytomegalovirus exposure and HLA in healthy donors. 60 Vbeta and 13 Jbeta primers were used in PCR. Only in-frame clones appear in the TCRdb table, and some are missing; sequencing was by immunoSEQ multiplex PCR. The sample carries over 140,000 clones, 65% to 85% recorded once. The material sequenced was PBMCs. The source of these receptors is a man aged 45 to 65 in good health and CMV-seronegative.

A single count supports this clone. The rearrangement uses TRBV7-9 and TRBJ2-5; 13 bases are a match to TRBD2. Per germline, CDR1 SEHNR and CDR2 FQNEAQ (reference sequence). J lost 2 bases, V lost 5 bases, and 11 bases had no gene match. The CDR3 length is 18 residues. The CDR3 loop reads CASSPGLAGAPTQETQYF. CDR3 sequence (DNA): TGTGCCAGCAGCCCCGGACTAGCGGGGGCGCCAACACAAGAGACCCAGTACTTC.

About this clone: At one of its ends the junction is not consistent with the germline gene, which may arise from a read error. The rearrangement uses TRBV18 and TRBJ1-2; TRBD1 matches at 8 bases. CDR3 length: 14 residues. From germline, CDR1 is KGHSH and CDR2 LQKENI. CDR3 region: CASSPPGQAYGYTF. CDR3 DNA: TGTGCCAGCTCGCCACCGGGACAGGCCTATGGCTACACCTTC.

The rearrangement links TRBV11-2 to TRBJ2-5; 9 bases are shared with TRBD2. CDR1 and CDR2 (germline): SGHAT, FQNNGV. This CDR3 region has 16 residues. V dropped 0 bases and J dropped 1; count of bases not matched to a gene: 3. Written as DNA, the CDR3 is TGTGCCAGCAGCTTAGATCGCGGGAGGGGCCAAGAGACCCAGTACTTC. This encodes CASSLDRGRGQETQYF.